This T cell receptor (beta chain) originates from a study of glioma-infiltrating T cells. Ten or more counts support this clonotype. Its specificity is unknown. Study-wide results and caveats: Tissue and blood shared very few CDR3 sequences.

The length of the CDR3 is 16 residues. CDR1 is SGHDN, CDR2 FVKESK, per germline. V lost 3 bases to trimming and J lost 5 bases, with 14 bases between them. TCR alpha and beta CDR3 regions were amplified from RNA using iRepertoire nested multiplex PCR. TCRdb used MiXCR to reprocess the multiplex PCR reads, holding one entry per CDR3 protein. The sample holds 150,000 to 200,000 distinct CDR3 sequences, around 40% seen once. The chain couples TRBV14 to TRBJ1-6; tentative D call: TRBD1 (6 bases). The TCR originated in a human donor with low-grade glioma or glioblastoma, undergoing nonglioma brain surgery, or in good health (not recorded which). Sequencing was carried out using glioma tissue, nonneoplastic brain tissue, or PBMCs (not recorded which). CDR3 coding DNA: TGTGCCAGCAGCCAGATACTACAGGGAGATAATTCACCCCTCCACTTT. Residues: CASSQILQGDNSPLHF. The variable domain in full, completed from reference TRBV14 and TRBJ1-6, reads EAGVTQFPSHSVIEKGQTVTLRCDPISGHDNLYWYRRVMGKEIKFLLHFVKESKQDESGMPNNRFLAERTGGTYSTLKVQPAELEDSGVYFCASSQILQGDNSPLHFGNGTRLTVT.